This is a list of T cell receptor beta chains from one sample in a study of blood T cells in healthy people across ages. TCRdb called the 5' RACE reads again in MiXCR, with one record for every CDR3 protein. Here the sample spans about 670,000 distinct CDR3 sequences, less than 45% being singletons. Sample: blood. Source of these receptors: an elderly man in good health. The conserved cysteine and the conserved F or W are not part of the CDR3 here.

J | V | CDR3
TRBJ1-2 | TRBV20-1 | AAQTVPPDGYT
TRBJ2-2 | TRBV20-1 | SARDRRMPGGELF
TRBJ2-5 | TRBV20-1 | SASDRISQETQY
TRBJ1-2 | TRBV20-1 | SARAVTGPKGYGHT
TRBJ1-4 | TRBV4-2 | ASSHRTGRNEKLF
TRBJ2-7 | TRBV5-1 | ASSLRARLAGVSYEQY
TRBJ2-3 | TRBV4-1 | ASSQKEDTQY
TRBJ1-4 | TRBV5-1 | ASRPVGSSNEKLF
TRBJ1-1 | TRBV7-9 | AIFKPPARNTEAF
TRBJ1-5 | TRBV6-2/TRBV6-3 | ASIDSGAGGRPQH
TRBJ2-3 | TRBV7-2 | ASSIGPGAGGDTQY
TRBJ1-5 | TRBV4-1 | ASSPRDSRDNQPQH
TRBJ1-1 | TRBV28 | ASSLGQAGNTEAF
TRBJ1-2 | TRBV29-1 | SVERQGFDGHT
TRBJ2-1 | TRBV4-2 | ASSQRSGGVANEQF
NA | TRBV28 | ASRMTDAYEQY
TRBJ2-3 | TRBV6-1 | ASSEQAPDNTQY
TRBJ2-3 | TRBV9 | ASSVLPSAKGDTQY
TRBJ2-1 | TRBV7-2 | ASSSAQLAGGGNEQF
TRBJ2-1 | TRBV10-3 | AISGGSANEQF
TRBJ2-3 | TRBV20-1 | SARYRLAGGTSTDTQY
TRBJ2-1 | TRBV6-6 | ASSYPLTSGSYNEQF
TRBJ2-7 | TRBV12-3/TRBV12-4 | ASRGGSSGSYEQY
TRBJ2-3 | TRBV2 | ASSDGTTDTQY
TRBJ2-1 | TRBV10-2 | ASILGAEQF
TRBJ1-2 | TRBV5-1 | ASSLSGVPKDGCT
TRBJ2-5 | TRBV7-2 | ASSLDPPGLAAEQY
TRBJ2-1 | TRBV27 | ASSPFTTGVYNEQF
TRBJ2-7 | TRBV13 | ASSLTPTYEQY
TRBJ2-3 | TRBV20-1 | SARIPTSWIDTQY
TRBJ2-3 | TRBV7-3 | ASSPRGVAEASSTDTQY
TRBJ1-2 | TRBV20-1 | SASISSTGGATDGYT
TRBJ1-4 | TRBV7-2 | ASSSRQGREKLF
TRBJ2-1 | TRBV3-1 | ASSQDHSGVRQF
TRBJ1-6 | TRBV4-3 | ASSQNPGSSYNSPLH
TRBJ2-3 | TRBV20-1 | SAHRGGGTDTQY
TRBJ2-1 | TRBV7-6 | ASSSDEGEQF
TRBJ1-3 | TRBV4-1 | ASSQDRGYGNTIY
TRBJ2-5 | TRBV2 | ASTWRRGDQETQY
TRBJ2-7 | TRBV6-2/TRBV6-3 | ASSYPTDSADYEQY
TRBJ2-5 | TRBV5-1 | ASSFPRSKETQY
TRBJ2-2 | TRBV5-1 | ASSSFGQGNTGELF
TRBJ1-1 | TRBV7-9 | ASSPTTGGTEAF
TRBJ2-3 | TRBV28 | ASSLLGSGGTDTQY
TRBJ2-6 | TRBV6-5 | ASSYPRPSWDRIDSGTNVLT
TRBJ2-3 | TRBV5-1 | ASSPPSYTQY